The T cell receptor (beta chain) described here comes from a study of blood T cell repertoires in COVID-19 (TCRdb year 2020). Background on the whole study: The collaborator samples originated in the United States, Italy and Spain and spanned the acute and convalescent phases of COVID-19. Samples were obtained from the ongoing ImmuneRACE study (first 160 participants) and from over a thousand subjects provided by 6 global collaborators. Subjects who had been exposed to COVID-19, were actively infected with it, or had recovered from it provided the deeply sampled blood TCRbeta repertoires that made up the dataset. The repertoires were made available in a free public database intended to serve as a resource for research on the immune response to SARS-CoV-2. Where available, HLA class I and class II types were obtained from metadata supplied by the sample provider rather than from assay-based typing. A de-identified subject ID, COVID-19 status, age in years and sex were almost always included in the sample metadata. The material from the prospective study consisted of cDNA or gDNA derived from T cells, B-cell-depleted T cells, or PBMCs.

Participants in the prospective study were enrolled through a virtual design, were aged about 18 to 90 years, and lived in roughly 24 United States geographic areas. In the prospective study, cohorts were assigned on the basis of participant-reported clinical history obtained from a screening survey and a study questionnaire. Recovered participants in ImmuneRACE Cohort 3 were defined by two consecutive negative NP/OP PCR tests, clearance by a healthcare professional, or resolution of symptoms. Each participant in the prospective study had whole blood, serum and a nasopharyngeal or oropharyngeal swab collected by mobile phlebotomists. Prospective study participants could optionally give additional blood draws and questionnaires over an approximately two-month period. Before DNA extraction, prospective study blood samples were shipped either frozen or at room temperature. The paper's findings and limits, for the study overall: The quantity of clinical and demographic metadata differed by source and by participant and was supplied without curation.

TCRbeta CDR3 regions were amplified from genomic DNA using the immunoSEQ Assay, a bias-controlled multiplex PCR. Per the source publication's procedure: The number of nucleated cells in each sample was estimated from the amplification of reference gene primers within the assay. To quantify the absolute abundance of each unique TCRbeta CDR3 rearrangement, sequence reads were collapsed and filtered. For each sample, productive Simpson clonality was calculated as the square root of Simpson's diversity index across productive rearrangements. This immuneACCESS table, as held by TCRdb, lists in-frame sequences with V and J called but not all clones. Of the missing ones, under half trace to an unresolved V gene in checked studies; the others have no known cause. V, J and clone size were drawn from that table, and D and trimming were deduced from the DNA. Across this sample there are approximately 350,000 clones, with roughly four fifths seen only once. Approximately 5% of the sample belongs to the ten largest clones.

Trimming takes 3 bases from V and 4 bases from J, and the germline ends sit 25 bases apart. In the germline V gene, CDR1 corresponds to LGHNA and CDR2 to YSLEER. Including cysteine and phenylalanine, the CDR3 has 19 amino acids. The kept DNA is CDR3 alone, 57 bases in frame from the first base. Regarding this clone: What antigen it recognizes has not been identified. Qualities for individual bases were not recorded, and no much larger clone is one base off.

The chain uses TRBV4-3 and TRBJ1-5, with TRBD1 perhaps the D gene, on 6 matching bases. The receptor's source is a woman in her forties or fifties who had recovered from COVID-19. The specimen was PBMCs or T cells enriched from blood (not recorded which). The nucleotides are TGCGCCAGCAGCCAGAGTCTCACCATTCTCTACAGGGAGAATCAGCCCCAGCATTTT. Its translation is CASSQSLTILYRENQPQHF.